The text below deals with one T cell receptor beta chain. This record comes from a study of T cells in tumors after PD-1 blockade. On the study more broadly: Either cemiplimab 350 mg every 2 weeks or pembrolizumab 200 mg every 3 weeks was given. A subset received ongoing vismodegib 150 mg daily alongside anti-PD-1 therapy.

Germline V lookup: CDR1 SGHRS, CDR2 YFSETQ. The CDR3 is 15 amino acids. The V end was cut by 1 base, the J end by 2 bases, with 11 bases between. TCRdb's table, derived via immunoSEQ multiplex PCR, lists solely in-frame clones and lacks some. The repertoire holds roughly 49,000 clones, 65% to 85% seen once, with 4% to 4.5% in the top ten. The source was PBMCs, collected before anti-PD-1 treatment. The sequence derives from a human donor with basal cell carcinoma. The chain has TRBV5-1 and TRBJ2-3, with a possible D match to TRBD2 (6 bases). CDR3 region: CASSLQRANTDTQYF. Written as DNA, the CDR3 is TGCGCCAGCAGCTTGCAGCGGGCCAACACAGATACGCAGTATTTT.